The 3 T cell receptor beta chains below all came from one sample that was sequenced in a study of T cells in Graves' hyperthyroidism and ophthalmopathy. The CDR3 regions of TCR beta were amplified from RNA transcripts. First-round RT-PCR of the TCR CDR3 relied on the HTBI primer set. TCRdb called the multiplex PCR reads again in MiXCR, with one record for every CDR3 protein. The profile shows some 250,000 distinct CDR3 sequences, approximately 15% of them singletons. Source material: blood. These receptors were taken from a woman in her forties with Graves' hyperthyroidism that later progressed to Graves' ophthalmopathy.

The rearrangement joins TRBV5-1 to TRBJ1-2, with D hard to call. The germline V gene encodes CDR1 SGHRS and CDR2 YFSETQ. The CDR3 loop spans 14 amino acids. V was shortened by 3 bases and J by 0 bases, with 9 bases between the two germline ends. The CDR3 reads CASSSAGANYGYTF. In DNA form, the CDR3 reads TGCGCCAGCAGCTCGGCAGGAGCTAACTATGGCTACACCTTC.

This clonotype showed up many times. This chain links TRBV5-1 with TRBJ2-7; TRBD2 agrees at 10 bases. V shed 4 bases and J 4 bases; nucleotides not matched to a gene: 14. Germline assignment: CDR1 SGHRS and CDR2 YFSETQ. The CDR3 runs 17 residues. The CDR3 loop is CASSSGRASGSGYEQYF. DNA for the CDR3: TGCGCCAGCAGCAGTGGAAGGGCTAGCGGGAGCGGTTACGAGCAGTACTTC. Full variable domain (outside the CDR3, taken from reference TRBV5-1 and TRBJ2-7): KAGVTQTPRYLIKTRGQQVTLSCSPISGHRSVSWYQQTPGQGLQFLFEYFSETQRNKGNFPGRFSGRQFSNSRSEMNVSTLELGDSALYLCASSSGRASGSGYEQYFGPGTRLTVT.

This clonotype was recorded many times. This rearrangement joins TRBV7-2 to TRBJ2-1; D is unclear. The V and J ends lost 4 bases and 7 bases respectively, with 11 bases between them. This CDR3 contains 13 residues. The germline gives CDR1 SGHTA, CDR2 FQGNSA. The CDR3, as DNA: TGTGCCAGCAGCTCCTATATTACAAATGAGCAGTTCTTC. It is translated as CASSSYITNEQFF. Looking up the rest from reference TRBV7-2 and TRBJ2-1 gives the full variable domain: GAGVSQSPSNKVTEKGKDVELRCDPISGHTALYWYRQSLGQGLEFLIYFQGNSAPDKSGLPSDRFSAERTGGSVSTLTIQRTQQEDSAVYLCASSSYITNEQFFGPGTRLTVL.